The 9 T cell receptor beta chains in this list originate from one sample, sequenced in a study of CD8 T cells in ankylosing spondylitis. One entry per CDR3 protein results from TCRdb running MiXCR on the 5' RACE reads. The sample contains 750,000 to 850,000 distinct CDR3 sequences, approximately 12% of which appear only once. Study observations and caveats: A TCR beta motif of under ten highly homologous variants appeared characteristic of ankylosing spondylitis blood.

These receptors have no known antigen. Sequencing was carried out using blood, either unsorted or a sorted T cell fraction (not recorded which). The receptor set was obtained from a male donor with ankylosing spondylitis.

This clonotype came up a few times. This chain connects TRBV10-2 to TRBJ2-7; TRBD2 matches 10 bases. Trimming cost V 4 bases and J 0 bases; bases outside gene matches: 15. The germline CDR1 and CDR2 sequences are WSHSY and SAAADI. This CDR3 spans 19 amino acids. CDR3 DNA: TGCGCCAGCAGTGTGGGGACAGGTGGGACTAGCGCGAACTCCTACGAGCAGTACTTC. Translating gives CASSVGTGGTSANSYEQYF.

The chain recombines TRBV27 with TRBJ2-3; 9 bases fit TRBD1. V dropped 11 bases and J dropped 2; count of bases not matched to a gene: 5. Germline lookup yields CDR1 MNHEY and CDR2 SMNVEV (reference sequence). The CDR3 runs 13 residues. CDR3 DNA sequence: TGTGCCTCCGGACAGGGGTACACAGATACGCAGTATTTT. Translated: CASGQGYTDTQYF.

The sample holds many counts of this clonotype. The J gene is TRBJ2-5, the V gene TRBV29-1, with TRBD2 matching over 7 bases. This CDR3 region has 15 residues. The germline gives CDR1 SQVTM, CDR2 ANQGSEA. V shed 6 bases, J shed 4 bases, and the junction held 14 bases outside the gene matches. CDR3 loop: CSVAANRLARETQYF. As DNA, the CDR3 is TGCAGCGTCGCAGCCAATCGACTAGCTCGAGAGACCCAGTACTTC. The whole variable domain, remainder taken from reference TRBV29-1 and TRBJ2-5, is SAVISQKPSRDICQRGTSLTIQCQVDSQVTMMFWYRQQPGQSLTLIATANQGSEATYESGFVIDKFPISRPNLTFSTLTVSNMSPEDSSIYLCSVAANRLARETQYFGPGTRLLVL.

The chain has TRBV18 and TRBJ2-7; 11 nucleotides match TRBD1. Germline-derived CDR1 and CDR2 are KGHSH and LQKENI. The CDR3 extends over 17 amino acids. The trim removed 3 bases at V and 3 bases at J, leaving 10 bases unmatched. The CDR3 sequence: CASSPIMEGQGDYEQYF. DNA of the CDR3: TGTGCCAGCTCACCCATCATGGAGGGACAGGGGGACTACGAGCAGTACTTC.

Ten or more counts support this clonotype. This rearrangement joins TRBV29-1 to TRBJ1-6; D remains ambiguous. The ends were cut back, 6 bases at V and 7 bases at J, with 16 bases in the middle. Germline V gives CDR1 SQVTM, CDR2 ANQGSEA. The CDR3 covers 14 residues. The CDR3 DNA is TGCAGCGTCCCGGGGAGGGTAGACAATTCACCCCTCCACTTT. This translates into CSVPGRVDNSPLHF.

This clonotype showed up just a few times. This chain joins TRBV20-1 and TRBJ2-4; D call uncertain. The CDR3 spans 12 residues. The germline CDR1 and CDR2 sequences are DFQATT and SNEGSKA (reference sequence). V gave up 3 bases and J gave up 2 bases, with 5 bases separating them. The CDR3 is CSASETKNIQYF. The CDR3 coding sequence is TGCAGTGCTAGTGAGACCAAAAACATTCAGTACTTC.

The chain recombines TRBV20-1 with TRBJ1-1; D is undetermined. From germline, CDR1 is DFQATT and CDR2 SNEGSKA (reference sequence). V was trimmed by 0 bases and J by 5 bases, leaving 10 bases between them. The CDR3 has 13 residues. CDR3 sequence: CSARDWVGTEAFF. Written as DNA, the CDR3 is TGCAGTGCTAGAGATTGGGTCGGAACTGAAGCTTTCTTT.

This clonotype appeared a few times. The rearrangement links TRBV7-2 to TRBJ2-1; TRBD2 agrees at 11 bases. With V trimmed by 5 bases and J by 4 bases, 7 bases remained unmatched. This CDR3 has 16 residues. CDR1 is SGHTA, CDR2 FQGNSA, per germline. For the CDR3, the DNA is TGTGCCAGCAGCCCAATAGCGGGAGGGGGGTACAATGAGCAGTTCTTC. Its protein product is CASSPIAGGGYNEQFF.

CDR3 amino acids: CASSLRTVEAFF. DNA of the CDR3: TGTGCCAGCAGCCTCCGGACAGTTGAAGCTTTCTTT. The chain uses TRBV5-6 and TRBJ1-1; D might be TRBD1 (6 bases). Trimming removed 4 bases from V and 7 bases from J, with 11 bases in between. Germline CDR1 is SGHDT and CDR2 is YYEEEE. This CDR3 has 12 residues.